The next 32 T cell receptor beta chains were all read from a single sample in a study of blood T cell repertoires in COVID-19. Only in-frame clones appear in the TCRdb table, and some are missing; sequencing was by immunoSEQ multiplex PCR. The table lists about 120,000 clones, around nine tenths of them singletons, with 1.8% in the top ten. The sample taken for sequencing was peripheral blood. Receptor source: a human donor with active COVID-19. The donor label of this sample is uncertain.

The genes are TRBV13 and TRBJ1-4; 8 bases are shared with TRBD1. V dropped 5 bases and J dropped 8; count of bases not matched to a gene: 10. In germline, CDR1 is PRHDT, CDR2 FYEKMQ (reference sequence). The CDR3 is 15 amino acids. The CDR3 coding sequence is TGTGCCAGCAGCCTAAGGACAGGGAGTAGGGAAAAACTGTTTTTT. Amino acids: CASSLRTGSREKLFF.

The chain has TRBV10-3 and TRBJ2-5, with 13 nucleotides matching TRBD2. CDR3 length equals 16 residues. The germline V gene has CDR1 ENHRY and CDR2 SYGVKD. The V gene end was trimmed by 6 bases and the J gene end by 1 base; junction bases not matched to a gene: 5. The CDR3 loop reads CAIREGLAGPQETQYF. CDR3 coding DNA: TGTGCCATCAGGGAGGGACTAGCGGGGCCCCAAGAGACCCAGTACTTC.

The J gene is TRBJ2-1, the V gene TRBV5-4; 10 bases align to TRBD1. The junction had 13 bases not matched to a gene; V was cut back by 4 bases and J by 3 bases. Germline values: CDR1 SGHNT, CDR2 YYREEE (reference sequence). The CDR3 has 18 amino acids. As DNA, the CDR3 is TGTGCCAGCAGCGAAATCGAACCGGGACAGGGGAACTACAATGAGCAGTTCTTC. Protein product: CASSEIEPGQGNYNEQFF.

The V call is TRBV7-9, the J call TRBJ1-5; 7 bases match TRBD1. The length of the CDR3 is 13 residues. Trimming took 5 bases from V and 6 from J; bases not matched to a gene: 4. The germline V gene has CDR1 SEHNR and CDR2 FQNEAQ (reference sequence). Here the CDR3 reads CASSKQGIQPQHF. CDR3 in DNA: TGTGCCAGCAGCAAACAGGGGATTCAGCCCCAGCATTTT.

This chain joins TRBV7-2 and TRBJ2-7; the match to TRBD2 covers 9 bases. CDR3 length equals 14 residues. Unmatched junction bases numbered 3, after V lost 5 bases and J lost 1 base. Germline values: CDR1 SGHTA, CDR2 FQGNSA. The CDR3 sequence: CASSLGLASYEQYF. The DNA of the CDR3 is TGTGCCAGCAGCCTGGGACTAGCATCCTACGAGCAGTACTTC.

V usage is TRBV13 and J usage is TRBJ2-3, with 9 bases lining up with TRBD2. This CDR3 region has 15 residues. The ends lost 4 bases at V and 1 base at J; junction bases unmatched: 3. Germline values: CDR1 PRHDT, CDR2 FYEKMQ (reference sequence). The CDR3 reads CASSYPSGGTDTQYF. The CDR3 DNA reads TGTGCCAGCAGCTATCCTAGCGGGGGCACAGATACGCAGTATTTT.

The rearrangement links TRBV6-5 to TRBJ1-5, with a possible D match to TRBD1 (6 bases). The length of the CDR3 is 14 residues. Trimming cost V 6 bases and J 0 bases, with 9 bases left between them. The germline V gene encodes CDR1 MNHEY and CDR2 SVGAGI. The CDR3 region has the DNA TGTGCCAGCAGCGGACAGTATAGCAATCAGCCCCAGCATTTT. Translation gives CASSGQYSNQPQHF.

The chain combines TRBV5-6 with TRBJ1-1; possibly TRBD1 for D (6 bases). The CDR3 runs 15 residues. Germline V gene data show CDR1 as SGHDT and CDR2 as YYEEEE. Trimming stripped 2 bases from V and 5 bases from J, with 16 bases between. The CDR3 protein is CASSFEFVGATEAFF. The CDR3 nucleotides are TGTGCCAGCAGCTTTGAGTTTGTGGGGGCAACTGAAGCTTTCTTT. The full variable domain, in which reference TRBV5-6 and TRBJ1-1 provide the parts outside the CDR3, is DAGVTQSPTHLIKTRGQQVTLRCSPKSGHDTVSWYQQALGQGPQFIFQYYEEEERQRGNFPDRFSGHQFPNYSSELNVNALLLGDSALYLCASSFEFVGATEAFFGQGTRLTVV.

This clone was seen once. J is TRBJ2-7 and V is TRBV9; 8 positions match TRBD2. Trimming removed 4 bases from V and 0 bases from J; junction bases left unmatched: 6. The CDR3 is 15 amino acids. In germline, CDR1 is SGDLS, CDR2 YYNGEE. In DNA, the CDR3 is TGTGCCAGCAGCCGATTAGCGGGGAGCTCCTACGAGCAGTACTTC. It yields the protein CASSRLAGSSYEQYF.

The chain links TRBV9 to TRBJ2-2, with 9 bases lining up with TRBD1. Losses at the gene ends were 3 bases for V and 4 bases for J; bases not matched to a gene: 1. The CDR3 totals 14 residues. In germline, CDR1 is SGDLS, CDR2 YYNGEE. CDR3 DNA sequence: TGTGCCAGCAGCGACAGGGGGCGCACCGGGGAGCTGTTTTTT. Translating gives CASSDRGRTGELFF.

The CDR3, as DNA: TGTGCCAGCAGCCAAATGGACAGACAGTACAACTATGGCTACACCTTC. Translating gives CASSQMDRQYNYGYTF. The gene calls are TRBV4-2 and TRBJ1-2; possibly TRBD1 for D (6 bases). Germline CDR1 and CDR2: LGHNA and YNFKEQ. The CDR3 has 16 amino acids. The V gene lost 2 bases and the J gene lost 2 bases, with 15 bases spanning the gap.

This chain joins TRBV7-9 and TRBJ2-5; 9 bases align to TRBD2. This CDR3 spans 16 amino acids. J lost 5 bases, V lost 4 bases, and 11 bases had no gene match. Germline V gives CDR1 SEHNR, CDR2 FQNEAQ (reference sequence). The CDR3 coding sequence is TGTGCCAGCAGCTCTACAGCGGGGGGCTCCCTGGAGACCCAGTACTTC. This encodes CASSSTAGGSLETQYF. Filled out from reference TRBV7-9 and TRBJ2-5, the complete variable domain reads DTGVSQNPRHKITKRGQNVTFRCDPISEHNRLYWYRQTLGQGPEFLTYFQNEAQLEKSRLLSDRFSAERPKGSFSTLEIQRTEQGDSAMYLCASSSTAGGSLETQYFGPGTRLLVL.

Here the CDR3 reads CASRGDRRNYGYTF. The CDR3 DNA sequence: TGTGCCAGTAGAGGGGACAGACGTAACTATGGCTACACCTTC. The J gene is TRBJ1-2, the V gene TRBV19; 7 nucleotides align to TRBD1. Germline V gene lookup returns CDR1 LNHDA and CDR2 SQIVND (reference sequence). The CDR3 is made up of 14 amino acids. Trimming took 6 bases from V and 1 from J; bases not matched to a gene: 5.

The chain has TRBV19 and TRBJ2-7; 8 positions match TRBD2. The CDR3 runs 15 residues. The V gene end was trimmed by 6 bases and the J gene end by 1 base; junction bases not matched to a gene: 8. The germline V gene encodes CDR1 LNHDA and CDR2 SQIVND (reference sequence). The CDR3: CASSRNREGSYEQYF. The CDR3 nucleotides are TGTGCCAGTAGCCGTAATCGGGAGGGATCCTACGAGCAGTACTTC.

This sequence joins TRBV4-1 and TRBJ1-1, with TRBD1 identical over 9 bases. CDR1 MGHRA and CDR2 YSYEKL come from the germline V gene. The CDR3 length is 14 residues. Trimming took 1 base from V and 11 from J; bases not matched to a gene: 8. The DNA for the CDR3 is TGCGCCAGCAGCCAAGGCCGGGACAGGGTTTCGGCTTTCTTT. Its translation: CASSQGRDRVSAFF.

The chain joins TRBV28 to TRBJ1-2, with 7 bases lining up with TRBD1. The CDR3 consists of 15 residues. Germline V lookup: CDR1 MDHEN, CDR2 SYDVKM. Losses at the gene ends were 2 bases for V and 2 bases for J; bases not matched to a gene: 5. The CDR3 nucleotides are TGTGCCAGCAGTTTAGGGACAGCCCTAAACTATGGCTACACCTTC. It translates to CASSLGTALNYGYTF.

The J gene is TRBJ2-2, the V gene TRBV28, with a weak D call TRBD1 (6 bases). CDR1 is MDHEN, CDR2 SYDVKM, per germline. This CDR3 spans 15 amino acids. Trimming pared 5 bases from V and 1 base from J, leaving 11 bases between. Here the CDR3 DNA reads TGTGCCAGCAGTCTTAACAGGGTGAACACCGGGGAGCTGTTTTTT. Encoded protein: CASSLNRVNTGELFF.

The chain combines TRBV5-4 with TRBJ2-3; 8 positions agree with TRBD2. The CDR3 totals 15 residues. V shed 4 bases and J 5 bases; nucleotides not matched to a gene: 9. CDR1 is SGHNT and CDR2 is YYREEE in the germline V gene (reference sequence). For the CDR3, the DNA is TGTGCCAGCAGCCCCGGGACTAGGTCCATAGATACGCAGTATTTT. Its protein is CASSPGTRSIDTQYF. The variable domain in full, completed from reference TRBV5-4 and TRBJ2-3, reads ETGVTQSPTHLIKTRGQQVTLRCSSQSGHNTVSWYQQALGQGPQFIFQYYREEENGRGNFPPRFSGLQFPNYSSELNVNALELDDSALYLCASSPGTRSIDTQYFGPGTRLTVL.

The chain carries TRBV9 and TRBJ2-3, with 7 bases fitting TRBD1. CDR3 size: 16 residues. Germline V CDR1 and CDR2: SGDLS, YYNGEE. Losses at the gene ends were 4 bases for V and 3 bases for J; bases not matched to a gene: 11. CDR3 in DNA: TGTGCCAGCAGCATTGACAGGGATGGGCCGACAGATACGCAGTATTTT. It codes for CASSIDRDGPTDTQYF.

This CDR3 reads CASSPREQILNQPQHF. The DNA of the CDR3 is TGTGCCAGCAGCCCCCGGGAACAGATACTCAATCAGCCCCAGCATTTT. This rearrangement joins TRBV6-2 or TRBV6-3 to TRBJ1-5; no clear D. CDR1 MNHEY and CDR2 SVGEGT come from the germline V gene. The length of the CDR3 is 16 residues. V lost 6 bases and J lost 3, with 18 bases in between.

This chain links TRBV4-3 with TRBJ2-7, with 8 bases lining up with TRBD1. The CDR3 extends over 15 amino acids. V shed 1 base and J 4 bases; nucleotides not matched to a gene: 6. Germline V gene sequence: CDR1 LGHNA, CDR2 YSLEER. In nucleotides, the CDR3 is TGCGCCAGCAGCCAAGTCGCGCAGGGGGCATACGAGCAGTACTTC. Translation gives CASSQVAQGAYEQYF.

The chain joins TRBV2 to TRBJ2-7; tentative D call: TRBD1 (6 bases). This CDR3 region has 14 residues. CDR1 SNHLY and CDR2 FYNNEI come from the germline V gene. V was shortened by 4 bases and J by 3 bases, with 13 bases between the two germline ends. The chain's CDR3 is CASSAGQGLYEQYF. CDR3 nucleotides: TGTGCCAGCAGTGCGGGGCAGGGGCTCTACGAGCAGTACTTC.

V is TRBV11-2 and J is TRBJ2-7, with a possible D match to TRBD2 (5 bases). The CDR3 is 12 amino acids. V dropped 0 bases and J dropped 5 bases, with 5 bases sitting between them. The V gene's germline CDR1 is SGHAT and CDR2 FQNNGV. The CDR3 coding sequence is TGTGCCAGCAGCTTAGAACTAGACGAGCAGTACTTC. Its translation: CASSLELDEQYF.

The V call is TRBV9, the J call TRBJ2-2, with a weak D call TRBD1 (5 bases). Germline assignment: CDR1 SGDLS and CDR2 YYNGEE. The CDR3 extends over 15 amino acids. The germline V and J ends were trimmed by 0 bases and 6 bases, with 12 bases remaining between them. The CDR3 is CASSVGDSASGELFF. As DNA, the CDR3 is TGTGCCAGCAGCGTAGGAGACAGTGCATCCGGGGAGCTGTTTTTT.

The rearrangement joins TRBV6-2 or TRBV6-3 to TRBJ2-5, with D possibly TRBD1 on 6 matching bases. V was pared by 2 bases and J by 3 bases, with 13 bases between. The germline V gene encodes CDR1 MNHEY and CDR2 SVGEGT. The CDR3 is 15 amino acids. The CDR3 sequence is CASSYLSGTKETQYF. DNA for the CDR3: TGTGCCAGCAGTTACCTCTCCGGGACAAAAGAGACCCAGTACTTC.

V usage is TRBV4-3 and J usage is TRBJ2-1; tentatively, D is TRBD2 (6 bases). Germline CDR1 and CDR2: LGHNA and YSLEER. Trimming removed 3 bases from V and 5 bases from J, with 8 bases in between. The length of the CDR3 is 13 residues. For the CDR3, the DNA is TGCGCCAGCAGCCAGGGACTGAACAATGAGCAGTTCTTC. Its protein is CASSQGLNNEQFF.

This clone occurred once. The chain recombines TRBV4-3 with TRBJ2-7; D gene unclear. The CDR3 covers 16 residues. The ends were cut back, 2 bases at V and 1 base at J, with 15 bases in the middle. Germline-derived CDR1 and CDR2 are LGHNA and YSLEER. The CDR3 loop is CASSQKKITYSYEQYF. The CDR3 region has the DNA TGCGCCAGCAGCCAAAAAAAGATTACCTATTCCTACGAGCAGTACTTC.

The rearrangement uses TRBV6-5 and TRBJ2-2; D not certain. CDR3 size: 12 residues. V dropped 6 bases and J dropped 7 bases, with 9 bases sitting between them. Germline values: CDR1 MNHEY, CDR2 SVGAGI. CDR3 in amino acids: CASRKSGGELFF. The CDR3, as DNA: TGTGCCAGCAGGAAATCGGGCGGGGAGCTGTTTTTT.

J is TRBJ2-7 and V is TRBV6-5; D perhaps matches TRBD2 (6 bases). Trimming removed 7 bases from V and 5 bases from J, with 21 bases in between. Per germline, CDR1 MNHEY and CDR2 SVGAGI. The CDR3 runs 15 residues. The CDR3 region is CASTDWARGYHEQYF. The DNA of the CDR3 is TGTGCCAGCACCGACTGGGCGCGGGGCTACCACGAGCAGTACTTC.

The chain employs TRBV7-2 and TRBJ2-3, with TRBD2 matching over 13 bases. The V gene's germline CDR1 is SGHTA and CDR2 FQGNSA. V dropped 6 bases and J dropped 0; count of bases not matched to a gene: 6. This CDR3 has 17 amino acids. The CDR3 loop is CASSTSGGVQSTDTQYF. Here the CDR3 DNA reads TGTGCCAGCAGTACTAGCGGGGGGGTTCAAAGCACAGATACGCAGTATTTT.

The V call is TRBV6-2 or TRBV6-3, the J call TRBJ2-7, with 7 bases fitting TRBD1. J was trimmed by 1 base and V by 2 bases; bases with no gene match: 8. Germline CDR1 is MNHEY and CDR2 is SVGEGT. The CDR3 spans 16 residues. For the CDR3, the DNA is TGTGCCAGCAGTTACGACGAGGGGGCTTCGTCCTACGAGCAGTACTTC. Translation: CASSYDEGASSYEQYF.

This rearrangement joins TRBV4-1 to TRBJ2-3; 10 bases map to TRBD2. J was trimmed by 4 bases and V by 4 bases; bases with no gene match: 5. The V gene's germline CDR1 is MGHRA and CDR2 YSYEKL. The CDR3 length is 15 residues. The DNA of the CDR3 is TGCGCCAGCAGCCTGGGACTAGCGAGCGCAGATACGCAGTATTTT. Protein sequence: CASSLGLASADTQYF.